Described below is a single T cell receptor beta chain sequence and its context. The TCR alpha and TCR beta cDNA libraries, bearing sample barcodes and UMIs, were generated by 5'RACE using constant-segment primers. One entry per CDR3 protein, called by TCRdb with MiXCR from the 5' RACE reads. Among some 150,000 distinct CDR3 sequences, 6% to 7% were seen once, and the ten largest hold more than 2%. This entry is derived from a study of T-cell memory formation after mild COVID-19. The CDR3 is made up of 15 amino acids. Germline CDR1 LGHNA, CDR2 YNFKEQ. V lost 1 base and J lost 6; bases outside the gene matches: 6.

The clonotype comes from an adult woman who had mild COVID-19 (a few samples of this study predate the infection). Cell type and time point are not known. Sequencing input: PBMCs or a T cell subset sorted from them (not recorded which). This sequence joins TRBV4-2 and TRBJ2-7; 10 positions agree with TRBD2. The CDR3: CASSQVGLAEGEQYF. The CDR3 coding sequence is TGTGCCAGCAGCCAAGTTGGACTAGCGGAAGGCGAGCAGTACTTC.